This T cell receptor beta chain was retrieved from a study of blood T cell repertoires in COVID-19. Overall study context: Some COVID-19 samples were acute and others convalescent; all came from the United States, Italy and Spain. T cells, B-cell-depleted T cells, or PBMCs supplied cDNA or gDNA.

The CDR3 length is 13 residues. Germline V gives CDR1 SQVTM, CDR2 ANQGSEA. V shed 6 bases, J shed 0 bases, and the junction held 4 bases outside the gene matches. In the study's own analysis: Using reference gene primer amplification, nucleated cell counts were estimated. The table came from immunoSEQ multiplex PCR; TCRdb's copy has only in-frame clones and leaves some out. V and J calls and clone size are given by that table; D and trimming were obtained from the DNA. The repertoire holds around 80,000 clones, with over 75% as singletons. The chain has TRBV29-1 and TRBJ2-7; 8 bases fit TRBD1. The specimen sequenced was peripheral blood. The TCR originated in a human donor in a cohort sampled during active COVID-19. The CDR3 coding sequence is TGCAGCGTCCGACAGGGGAGCTCCTACGAGCAGTACTTC. Protein: CSVRQGSSYEQYF.